The 7 T cell receptor beta chains below were found in one sample sequenced in a study of blood T cell repertoires in COVID-19. Sequencing was performed with immunoSEQ multiplex PCR; in TCRdb, only in-frame clones are kept and a portion is missing. The sample carries some 57,000 clones, 80% to 90% recorded once. The sequencing sample was made of peripheral blood. All receptors derive from a man aged 55-75 years with acute or convalescent COVID-19.

This clone came up a few times. This chain links TRBV6-5 with TRBJ1-5; no reliable D call. This CDR3 is built from 15 residues. The V gene lost 7 bases and the J gene lost 1 base, with 14 bases spanning the gap. The germline CDR1 and CDR2 sequences are MNHEY and SVGAGI. CDR3 region: CASTRNRASNQPQHF. The CDR3 DNA reads as TGTGCCAGCACCAGAAACAGAGCAAGCAATCAGCCCCAGCATTTT.

CDR3 protein: CASSSLGGQETPYEQYF. CDR3 sequence (DNA): TGTGCCAGCAGCTCCTTGGGCGGACAGGAAACCCCCTACGAGCAGTACTTC. The chain employs TRBV5-6 and TRBJ2-7; 7 positions match TRBD1. Germline assignment: CDR1 SGHDT and CDR2 YYEEEE. The ends lost 3 bases at V and 2 bases at J; junction bases unmatched: 14. The CDR3 runs to 17 residues.

This clone turned up a few times. The chain employs TRBV6-5 and TRBJ2-7; D might be TRBD1 (6 bases). V lost 7 bases, J lost 0 bases, and 16 bases lay in between. Germline V gene data show CDR1 as MNHEY and CDR2 as SVGAGI. The CDR3 has 15 residues. The CDR3 nucleotides are TGTGCCAGCACTCCGGGACAACAGAGCTCCTACGAGCAGTACTTC. Translated, it gives CASTPGQQSSYEQYF.

This chain uses TRBV19 with TRBJ2-2, with TRBD1 as a possible D gene (5 bases). This CDR3 has 16 amino acids. Germline CDR1 is LNHDA and CDR2 is SQIVND (reference sequence). Trimming removed 5 bases from V and 0 bases from J, with 13 bases in between. The CDR3 reads CASSLMGPSNTGELFF. CDR3 nucleotides: TGTGCCAGTAGTCTCATGGGGCCCTCGAACACCGGGGAGCTGTTTTTT.

The CDR3, as DNA: TGTGCCAGCAGCCGATACACAGGGGCCGATACTGAAGCTTTCTTT. Its translation: CASSRYTGADTEAFF. The rearrangement links TRBV14 to TRBJ1-1; 7 bases are shared with TRBD1. Germline CDR1 is SGHDN and CDR2 is FVKESK. The CDR3 consists of 15 residues. Unmatched junction bases numbered 10, after V lost 4 bases and J lost 5 bases. The complete variable domain, with remaining parts taken from reference TRBV14 and TRBJ1-1, reads EAGVTQFPSHSVIEKGQTVTLRCDPISGHDNLYWYRRVMGKEIKFLLHFVKESKQDESGMPNNRFLAERTGGTYSTLKVQPAELEDSGVYFCASSRYTGADTEAFFGQGTRLTVV.

This clone was found a few times. The chain has TRBV18 and TRBJ2-7; D perhaps matches TRBD1 (6 bases). The length of the CDR3 is 12 residues. Germline values: CDR1 KGHSH, CDR2 LQKENI. V was trimmed by 6 bases and J by 3 bases, leaving 9 bases between them. The CDR3 coding sequence is TGTGCCAGCTCTCCGGACAGCTACGAGCAGTACTTC. Translation: CASSPDSYEQYF.

The CDR3 DNA reads TGTGCCTGGAGTGTTCTCGGAGGGCGCGCTGGGGCCAACGTCCTGACTTTC. This sequence encodes CAWSVLGGRAGANVLTF. This rearrangement joins TRBV30 to TRBJ2-6, with D possibly matching TRBD2 (6 bases). Germline CDR1 and CDR2: GTSNPN and SVGIG (reference sequence). CDR3 length: 17 residues. The V gene lost 0 bases and the J gene lost 2 bases, with 14 bases spanning the gap.